The 21 T cell receptor beta chains listed next were all sequenced from one sample in a study of PD-L1 blockade in urothelial cancer. Time point defined: peripheral blood 6 weeks after treatment start. The protocol was immunoSEQ multiplex PCR, while the TCRdb copy is restricted to in-frame clones and leaves out a portion. This sample carries more than 90,000 clones, approximately 89% of them seen once, and the ten largest clones take under 5%. The sample here was PBMCs, taken around atezolizumab (anti-PD-L1) treatment. These receptors originate from a man aged 55-75 years with urothelial cancer.

The rearrangement uses TRBV7-8 and TRBJ2-5; 7 bases line up with TRBD1. CDR1 and CDR2 from the germline V gene are SGHVS and FQNEAQ. The junction had 14 bases not matched to a gene; V was cut back by 5 bases and J by 5 bases. This CDR3 has 16 amino acids. CDR3 DNA sequence: TGTGCCAGCAGCCAACGACCGATAGGGGGCTGGGAGACCCAGTACTTC. This gives the protein CASSQRPIGGWETQYF.

The CDR3 nucleotides are TGTGCCAGTAGGCTGGGCCCGAACACCGGGGAGCTGTTTTTT. This gives the protein CASRLGPNTGELFF. The V and J genes are TRBV19 and TRBJ2-2; D not certain. The V and J ends lost 6 bases and 0 bases respectively, with 8 bases between them. CDR1 and CDR2 from the germline V gene are LNHDA and SQIVND (reference sequence). The CDR3 runs to 14 residues.

The chain uses TRBV6-6 and TRBJ2-6, with TRBD1 identical over 9 bases. V was pared by 6 bases and J by 2 bases, with 5 bases of the junction left unmatched. This CDR3 comprises 16 residues. Looked up from germline, CDR1 is MNHNY and CDR2 is SVGAGI (reference sequence). CDR3 sequence: CASSETGGTGANVLTF. The CDR3 nucleotides read TGTGCCAGCAGCGAGACAGGGGGTACTGGGGCCAACGTCCTGACTTTC.

The CDR3 nucleotides are TGTGCCGGGGACACCCTCCCTGGAAACACCATATATTTT. This encodes CAGDTLPGNTIYF. The chain recombines TRBV30 with TRBJ1-3, with a weak D call TRBD1 (6 bases). The germline CDR1 and CDR2 sequences are GTSNPN and SVGIG (reference sequence). The CDR3 has 13 residues. V lost 8 bases to trimming and J lost 2 bases, with 13 bases between them.

The chain uses TRBV30 and TRBJ1-6; 7 bases align to TRBD1. After removal of 0 bases from V and 7 bases from J, the junction contained 6 bases not matched to a gene. The CDR3 is 15 amino acids. CDR1 and CDR2 (germline): GTSNPN, SVGIG (reference sequence). CDR3 amino acids: CAWSVGGGGNSPLHF. CDR3 DNA: TGTGCCTGGAGTGTAGGAGGGGGCGGAAATTCACCCCTCCACTTT.

This chain links TRBV6-6 with TRBJ2-3; 9 bases fit TRBD2. Losses at the gene ends were 6 bases for V and 4 bases for J; bases not matched to a gene: 11. The CDR3 sequence is 16 residues long. CDR1 is MNHNY and CDR2 is SVGAGI in the germline V gene (reference sequence). The CDR3 sequence is CASRQNKGLASDTQYF. CDR3 nucleotides: TGTGCCAGCAGGCAAAATAAAGGACTAGCGTCAGATACGCAGTATTTT.

The V gene is TRBV7-2, the J gene TRBJ2-7, with TRBD2 identical over 8 bases. Germline-derived CDR1 and CDR2 are SGHTA and FQGNSA. V lost 3 bases to trimming and J lost 0 bases; unmatched junction nucleotides: 7. The CDR3 covers 16 residues. CDR3 DNA sequence: TGTGCCAGCAGCTTGGGATCGGGGGGGACCTCCTACGAGCAGTACTTC. Translated, it gives CASSLGSGGTSYEQYF.

The chain combines TRBV7-9 with TRBJ2-1, with 10 nucleotides matching TRBD2. The CDR3 sequence is 17 residues long. Trimming took 5 bases from V and 2 from J; bases not matched to a gene: 9. Germline CDR1 reads SEHNR; CDR2 reads FQNEAQ (reference sequence). CDR3 nucleotide sequence: TGTGCCAGCAGCCTACAGTCACTAGCGGGGACCTACAATGAGCAGTTCTTC. It specifies CASSLQSLAGTYNEQFF.

This clone was counted once. The rearrangement uses TRBV18 and TRBJ2-7; tentative D call: TRBD2 (6 bases). V lost 6 bases and J lost 4, with 16 bases in between. The CDR3 length is 14 residues. Germline CDR1 is KGHSH and CDR2 is LQKENI. The chain's CDR3 is CASSPEGRGYEQYF. DNA of the CDR3: TGTGCCAGCTCCCCGGAGGGGCGCGGATACGAGCAGTACTTC.

The chain uses TRBV19 and TRBJ2-3, with TRBD2 identical over 10 bases. Germline V gives CDR1 LNHDA, CDR2 SQIVND (reference sequence). With V trimmed by 8 bases and J by 1 base, 6 bases remained unmatched. The CDR3 runs 15 residues. The CDR3 sequence is CASLNGTSGTDTQYF. CDR3 in DNA: TGTGCCAGTCTCAACGGGACTAGCGGCACAGATACGCAGTATTTT. Supplemented by reference TRBV19 and TRBJ2-3, the full variable domain reads DGGITQSPKYLFRKEGQNVTLSCEQNLNHDAMYWYRQDPGQGLRLIYYSQIVNDFQKGDIAEGYSVSREKKESFPLTVTSAQKNPTAFYLCASLNGTSGTDTQYFGPGTRLTVL.

The V gene is TRBV6-5, the J gene TRBJ1-3; TRBD1 is a possible D gene (5 bases). This CDR3 has 14 amino acids. V lost 5 bases and J lost 4, with 12 bases in between. Germline lookup yields CDR1 MNHEY and CDR2 SVGAGI. The CDR3 bases are TGTGCCAGCAGTACCTCCGGGGGGGGAAACACCATATATTTT. Protein product: CASSTSGGGNTIYF.

The J gene is TRBJ2-7, the V gene TRBV4-2, with 10 bases matching TRBD2. CDR1 and CDR2 from the germline V gene are LGHNA and YNFKEQ. This CDR3 spans 17 amino acids. With V trimmed by 0 bases and J by 2 bases, 7 bases remained unmatched. The CDR3 sequence is CASSQDGSGRETYEQYF. The CDR3 nucleotides read TGTGCCAGCAGCCAAGACGGGAGCGGGAGGGAAACCTACGAGCAGTACTTC.

V usage is TRBV6-6 and J usage is TRBJ2-7; TRBD2 might be the D (5 bases). CDR1 MNHNY and CDR2 SVGAGI come from the germline V gene (reference sequence). The CDR3 consists of 14 residues. V lost 0 bases, J lost 5 bases, and 11 bases lay in between. DNA for the CDR3: TGTGCCAGCAGTTACTCGAGTAGGAGGAACGAGCAGTACTTC. It encodes CASSYSSRRNEQYF.

J is TRBJ1-2 and V is TRBV6-6; possible D gene TRBD1, 6 bases. The CDR3 spans 12 residues. V shed 5 bases and J shed 5 bases, with 9 bases lying between them. CDR1 and CDR2 from the germline V gene are MNHNY and SVGAGI (reference sequence). The chain's CDR3 is CASSNRAYGYTF. As DNA, the CDR3 is TGTGCCAGCAGTAACAGGGCATATGGCTACACCTTC.

This clone has just one count. CDR3 residues: CASSLTSGGAIEQYF. CDR3 DNA sequence: TGTGCCAGCAGCTTAACGAGCGGGGGGGCAATAGAGCAGTACTTC. V usage is TRBV7-3 and J usage is TRBJ2-7; 10 nucleotides match TRBD2. Germline loops: CDR1 SGHTA, CDR2 FQGTGA. V shed 0 bases, J shed 7 bases, and the junction held 6 bases outside the gene matches. CDR3 length equals 15 residues.

Only one count was recorded for this clone. The chain uses TRBV19 and TRBJ2-3; possibly TRBD2 for D (7 bases). CDR1 is LNHDA, CDR2 SQIVND, per germline (reference sequence). The CDR3 loop spans 15 amino acids. Trimming left V 6 bases short and J 4 bases short, with 17 bases between. CDR3 DNA sequence: TGTGCCAGTAGAACAGGGACTACCGACGCAGATACGCAGTATTTT. Its protein is CASRTGTTDADTQYF.

The V call is TRBV6-1, the J call TRBJ1-1; no reliable D call. V lost 2 bases and J lost 6, with 13 bases in between. This CDR3 has 14 residues. Looked up from germline, CDR1 is MNHNS and CDR2 is SASEGT. CDR3 in amino acids: CASSERGQVPEAFF. CDR3 DNA sequence: TGTGCCAGCAGTGAAAGAGGGCAGGTACCTGAAGCTTTCTTT.

This chain connects TRBV5-5 to TRBJ2-6, with TRBD1 matching 7 bases. Germline trimming cut 4 bases from V and 3 bases from J; bases unmatched to any gene: 4. Germline V gives CDR1 SGHKS, CDR2 YYEKEE (reference sequence). CDR3 length: 15 amino acids. As DNA, the CDR3 is TGTGCCAGCAGCACAACAGGGGTTGGGGCCAACGTCCTGACTTTC. Translating gives CASSTTGVGANVLTF.

V usage is TRBV5-4 and J usage is TRBJ2-2, with D unclear. This CDR3 comprises 15 residues. Germline CDR1 reads SGHNT; CDR2 reads YYREEE (reference sequence). V shed 0 bases and J shed 0 bases, with 6 bases lying between them. The CDR3 DNA reads as TGTGCCAGCAGCTTGGGATCAGCGAACACCGGGGAGCTGTTTTTT. Its translation: CASSLGSANTGELFF.

This chain uses TRBV5-1 with TRBJ2-5; 8 bases are shared with TRBD2. CDR3 length: 15 amino acids. V lost 0 bases to trimming and J lost 4 bases; unmatched junction nucleotides: 5. Germline V gives CDR1 SGHRS, CDR2 YFSETQ. CDR3 sequence: CASSLVAGGSETQYF. Here the CDR3 DNA reads TGCGCCAGCAGCTTGGTGGCGGGGGGTTCAGAGACCCAGTACTTC.

This chain joins TRBV5-1 and TRBJ2-1, with D perhaps matching TRBD1 (5 bases). Germline V CDR1 and CDR2: SGHRS, YFSETQ. The CDR3 consists of 15 residues. V lost 2 bases, J lost 2 bases, and 11 bases lay in between. In nucleotides, the CDR3 is TGCGCCAGCAGCTTAGGGGCTGGGCCCTACAATGAGCAGTTCTTC. This gives the protein CASSLGAGPYNEQFF.